This T cell receptor beta chain was profiled in a study of blood T cell repertoires in COVID-19. About the research overall: Spain, Italy and the United States supplied samples that represented acute and convalescent COVID-19. PBMCs, B-cell-depleted T cells, or T cells were the source of the cDNA or gDNA that made up the material.

In the source study's methods: For nucleated cells, counts were estimated from reference gene primer amplification. The table came from immunoSEQ multiplex PCR; TCRdb's copy has only in-frame clones and leaves some out. D and trimming were read from the DNA, whereas the V and J calls and clone size are those reported in that table. The sample has 150,000 to 200,000 clones, around 82% seen once. The ends lost 5 bases at V and 2 bases at J; junction bases unmatched: 2. CDR3 length equals 14 residues. The germline gives CDR1 MNHEY, CDR2 SVGAGI. The receptor was derived from a man in his 60s with active or convalescent COVID-19. The chain employs TRBV6-5 and TRBJ1-5, with 8 bases matching TRBD1. Sample: peripheral blood. CDR3 in amino acids: CASSMTGGNQPQHF. The DNA of the CDR3 is TGTGCCAGCAGTATGACAGGGGGCAATCAGCCCCAGCATTTT.